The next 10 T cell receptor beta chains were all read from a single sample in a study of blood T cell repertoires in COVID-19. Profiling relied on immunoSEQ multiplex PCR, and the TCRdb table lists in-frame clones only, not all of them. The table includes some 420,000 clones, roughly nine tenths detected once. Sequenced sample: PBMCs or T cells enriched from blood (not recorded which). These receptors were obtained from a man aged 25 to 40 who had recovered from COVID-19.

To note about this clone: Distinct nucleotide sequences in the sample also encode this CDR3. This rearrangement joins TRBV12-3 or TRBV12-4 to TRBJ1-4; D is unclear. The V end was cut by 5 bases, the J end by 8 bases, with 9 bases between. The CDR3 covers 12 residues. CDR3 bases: TGTGCCAGCAGTAGAGGTCGCGAAAAACTGTTTTTT. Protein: CASSRGREKLFF.

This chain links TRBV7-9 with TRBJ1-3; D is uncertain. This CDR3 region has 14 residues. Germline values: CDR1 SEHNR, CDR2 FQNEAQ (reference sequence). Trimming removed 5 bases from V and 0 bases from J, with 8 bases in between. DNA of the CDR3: TGTGCCAGCAGCAGGAGTACCTCTGGAAACACCATATATTTT. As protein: CASSRSTSGNTIYF.

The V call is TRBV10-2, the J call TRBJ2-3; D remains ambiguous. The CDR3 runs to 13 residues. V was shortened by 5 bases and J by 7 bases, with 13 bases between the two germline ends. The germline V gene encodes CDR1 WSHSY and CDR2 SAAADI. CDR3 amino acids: CASSPVQSHTQYF. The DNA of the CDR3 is TGCGCCAGCAGTCCCGTCCAGTCGCATACGCAGTATTTT.

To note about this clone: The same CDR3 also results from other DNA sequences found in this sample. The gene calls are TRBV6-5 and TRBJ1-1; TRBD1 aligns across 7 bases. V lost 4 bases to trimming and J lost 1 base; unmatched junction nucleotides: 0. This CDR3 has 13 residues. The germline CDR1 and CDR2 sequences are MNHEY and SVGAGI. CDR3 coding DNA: TGTGCCAGCAGTTGGACAGGGAACACTGAAGCTTTCTTT. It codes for CASSWTGNTEAFF.

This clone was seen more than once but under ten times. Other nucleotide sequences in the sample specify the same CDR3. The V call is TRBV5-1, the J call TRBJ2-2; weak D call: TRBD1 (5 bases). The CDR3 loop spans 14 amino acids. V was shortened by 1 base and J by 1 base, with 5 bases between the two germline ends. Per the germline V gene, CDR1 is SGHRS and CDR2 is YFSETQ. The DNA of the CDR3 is TGCGCCAGCAGCTTGACAGGGAACACCGGGGAGCTGTTTTTT. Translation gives CASSLTGNTGELFF.

CDR3 sequence reads: CASSLQGGAEAFF. CDR3 nucleotides: TGTGCCAGCAGTCTCCAAGGGGGGGCTGAAGCTTTCTTT. The chain joins TRBV12-3 or TRBV12-4 to TRBJ1-1, with D perhaps TRBD1 (6 bases). The CDR3 extends over 13 amino acids. V lost 5 bases and J 6 bases, leaving 13 bases between the germline ends.

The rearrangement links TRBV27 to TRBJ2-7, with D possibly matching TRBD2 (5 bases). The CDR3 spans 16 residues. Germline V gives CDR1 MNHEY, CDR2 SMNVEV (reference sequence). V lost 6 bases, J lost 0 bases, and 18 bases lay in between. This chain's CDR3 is CASSRLSGGLSYEQYF. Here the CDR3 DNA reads TGTGCCAGCAGCCGCCTGTCGGGCGGACTCTCCTACGAGCAGTACTTC.

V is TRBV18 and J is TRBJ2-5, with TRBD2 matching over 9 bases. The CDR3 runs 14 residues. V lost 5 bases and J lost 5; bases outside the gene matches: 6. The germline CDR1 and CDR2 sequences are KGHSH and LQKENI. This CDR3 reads CASSRLAEAETQYF. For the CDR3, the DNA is TGTGCCAGCTCAAGACTAGCGGAGGCCGAGACCCAGTACTTC.

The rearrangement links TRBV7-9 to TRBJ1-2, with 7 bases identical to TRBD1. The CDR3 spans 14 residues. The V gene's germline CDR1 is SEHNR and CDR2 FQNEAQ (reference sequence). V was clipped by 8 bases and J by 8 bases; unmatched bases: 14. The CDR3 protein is CASGLRWGTEGYTF. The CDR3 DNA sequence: TGTGCCAGCGGGCTACGGTGGGGGACAGAGGGCTACACCTTC.

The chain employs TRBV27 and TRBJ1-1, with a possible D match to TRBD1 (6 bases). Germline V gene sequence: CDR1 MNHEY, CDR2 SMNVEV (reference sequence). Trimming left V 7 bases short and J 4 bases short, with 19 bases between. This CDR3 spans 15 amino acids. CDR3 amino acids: CASKLLRTGLTEAFF. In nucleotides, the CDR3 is TGTGCCAGCAAACTCCTTAGAACAGGGCTCACTGAAGCTTTCTTT.